This T cell receptor beta chain derives from a study of spatial heterogeneity in lung cancer. Overall study: More beta-chain than alpha-chain sequences were consistently detected.

Time point noted: sample taken at primary tumor resection. Donors were 72 untreated early-stage non-small cell lung cancer patients. Germline V gives CDR1 LNHNV, CDR2 YYDKDF (reference sequence). V lost 8 bases, J lost 9 bases, and 7 bases stayed unmatched. The CDR3 covers 14 residues. Every TCR cDNA molecule bore its own unique molecular identifier. TCRdb reanalysed the 5' RACE reads using MiXCR and keeps one entry per CDR3 protein. The sample lists about 5,800 distinct CDR3 sequences, 10% to 15% seen once, with over 20% in the top ten. In this sample, this clonotype turned up many times. This clonotype was sampled from a female donor with early-stage non-small cell lung cancer. The source was normal lung tissue next to the tumor, collected at surgery. The rearrangement links TRBV15 to TRBJ1-6; 10 positions match TRBD1. The CDR3 sequence is CATATGGNGSPLHF. CDR3 bases: TGTGCCACCGCGACAGGGGGCAACGGTTCACCCCTCCACTTT.